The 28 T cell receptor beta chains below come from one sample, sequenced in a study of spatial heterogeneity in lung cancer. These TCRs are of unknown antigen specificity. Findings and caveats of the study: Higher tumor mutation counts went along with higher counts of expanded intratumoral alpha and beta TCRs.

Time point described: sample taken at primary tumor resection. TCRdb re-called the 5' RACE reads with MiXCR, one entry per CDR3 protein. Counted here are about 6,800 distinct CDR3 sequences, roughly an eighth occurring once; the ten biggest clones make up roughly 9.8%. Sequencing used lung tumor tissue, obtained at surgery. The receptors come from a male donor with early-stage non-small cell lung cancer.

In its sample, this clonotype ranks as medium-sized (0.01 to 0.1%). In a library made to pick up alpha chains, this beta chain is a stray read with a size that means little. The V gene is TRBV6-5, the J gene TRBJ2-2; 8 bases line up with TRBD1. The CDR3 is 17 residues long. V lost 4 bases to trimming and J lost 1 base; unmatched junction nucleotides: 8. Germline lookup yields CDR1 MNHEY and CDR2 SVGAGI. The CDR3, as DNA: TGTGCCAGCAGTTCCTTATCCGGGACAGGGAACACCGGGGAGCTGTTTTTT. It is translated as CASSSLSGTGNTGELFF.

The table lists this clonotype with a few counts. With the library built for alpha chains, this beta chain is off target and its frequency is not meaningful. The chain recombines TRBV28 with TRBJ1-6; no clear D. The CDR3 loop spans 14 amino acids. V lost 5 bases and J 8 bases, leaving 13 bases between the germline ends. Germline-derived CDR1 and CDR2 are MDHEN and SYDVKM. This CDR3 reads CASSAITTDSPLHF. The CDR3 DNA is TGTGCCAGCAGTGCCATTACGACGGATTCACCCCTCCACTTT. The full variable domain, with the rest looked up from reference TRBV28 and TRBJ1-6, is DVKVTQSSRYLVKRTGEKVFLECVQDMDHENMFWYRQDPGLGLRLIYFSYDVKMKEKGDIPEGYSVSREKKERFSLILESASTNQTSMYLCASSAITTDSPLHFGNGTRLTVT.

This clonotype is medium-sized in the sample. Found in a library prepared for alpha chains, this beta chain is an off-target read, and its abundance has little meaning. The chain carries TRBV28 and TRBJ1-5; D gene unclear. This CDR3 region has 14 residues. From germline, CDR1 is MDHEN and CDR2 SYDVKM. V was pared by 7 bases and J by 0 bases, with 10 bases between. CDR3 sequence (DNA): TGTGCCAGCACCGCGGGAGTTAGCAATCAGCCCCAGCATTTT. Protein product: CASTAGVSNQPQHF.

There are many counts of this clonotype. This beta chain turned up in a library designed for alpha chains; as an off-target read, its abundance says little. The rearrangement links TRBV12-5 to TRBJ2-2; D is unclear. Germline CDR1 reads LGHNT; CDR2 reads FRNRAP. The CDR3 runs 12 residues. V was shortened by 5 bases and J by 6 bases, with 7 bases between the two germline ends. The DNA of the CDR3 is TGTGCTAGTGGTCAAAGTCCCGGGGAGCTGTTTTTT. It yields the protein CASGQSPGELFF.

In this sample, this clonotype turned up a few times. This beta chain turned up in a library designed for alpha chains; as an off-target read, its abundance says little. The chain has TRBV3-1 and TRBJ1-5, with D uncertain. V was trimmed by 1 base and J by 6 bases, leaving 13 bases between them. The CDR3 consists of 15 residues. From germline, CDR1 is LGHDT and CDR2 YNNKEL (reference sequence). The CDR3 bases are TGTGCCAGCAGCCAAGCAGACCGGCCGGGTCAGCCCCAGCATTTT. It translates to CASSQADRPGQPQHF.

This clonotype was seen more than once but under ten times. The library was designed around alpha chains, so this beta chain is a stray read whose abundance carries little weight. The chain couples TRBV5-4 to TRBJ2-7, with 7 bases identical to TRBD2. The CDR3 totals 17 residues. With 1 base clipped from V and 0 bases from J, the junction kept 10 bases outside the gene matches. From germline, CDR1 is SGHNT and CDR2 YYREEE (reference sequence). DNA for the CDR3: TGTGCCAGCAGCTTGCTCGACCCGGGGGGAGACTCCTACGAGCAGTACTTC. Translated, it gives CASSLLDPGGDSYEQYF.

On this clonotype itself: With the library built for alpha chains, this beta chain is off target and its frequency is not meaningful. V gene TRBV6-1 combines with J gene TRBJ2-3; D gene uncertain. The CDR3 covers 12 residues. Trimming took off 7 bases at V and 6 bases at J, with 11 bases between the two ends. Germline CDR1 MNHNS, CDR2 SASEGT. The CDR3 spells CASTLEADTQYF. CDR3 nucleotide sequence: TGTGCCAGCACCCTTGAAGCGGATACGCAGTATTTT.

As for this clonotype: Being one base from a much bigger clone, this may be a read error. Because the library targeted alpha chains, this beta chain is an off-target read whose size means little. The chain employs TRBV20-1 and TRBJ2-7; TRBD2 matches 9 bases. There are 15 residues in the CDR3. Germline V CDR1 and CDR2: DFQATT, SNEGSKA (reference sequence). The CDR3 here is CSAGDPAGGIYEQYF. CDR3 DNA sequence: TGCAGTGCTGGAGATCCGGCGGGAGGGATTTACGAGCAGTACTTC.

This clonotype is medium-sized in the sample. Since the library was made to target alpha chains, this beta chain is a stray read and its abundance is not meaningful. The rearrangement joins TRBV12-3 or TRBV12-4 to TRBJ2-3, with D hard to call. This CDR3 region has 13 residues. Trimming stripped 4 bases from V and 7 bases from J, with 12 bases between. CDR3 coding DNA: TGTGCCAGCAGTTCGGATTCAGAGTATACGCAGTATTTT. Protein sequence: CASSSDSEYTQYF.

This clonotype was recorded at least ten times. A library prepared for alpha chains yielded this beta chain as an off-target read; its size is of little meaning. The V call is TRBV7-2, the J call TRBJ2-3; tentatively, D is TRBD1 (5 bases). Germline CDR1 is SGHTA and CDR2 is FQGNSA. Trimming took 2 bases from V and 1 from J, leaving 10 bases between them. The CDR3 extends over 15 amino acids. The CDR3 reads CASSLRGFGTDTQYF. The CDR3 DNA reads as TGTGCCAGCAGCTTAAGGGGTTTCGGCACAGATACGCAGTATTTT.

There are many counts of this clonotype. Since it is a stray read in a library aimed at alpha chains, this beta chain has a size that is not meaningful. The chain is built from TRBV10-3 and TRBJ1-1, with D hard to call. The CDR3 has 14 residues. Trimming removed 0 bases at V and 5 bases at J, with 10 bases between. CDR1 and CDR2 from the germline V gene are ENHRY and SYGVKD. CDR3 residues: CAISESPLETEAFF. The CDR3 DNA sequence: TGTGCCATCAGTGAGTCCCCATTAGAGACTGAAGCTTTCTTT.

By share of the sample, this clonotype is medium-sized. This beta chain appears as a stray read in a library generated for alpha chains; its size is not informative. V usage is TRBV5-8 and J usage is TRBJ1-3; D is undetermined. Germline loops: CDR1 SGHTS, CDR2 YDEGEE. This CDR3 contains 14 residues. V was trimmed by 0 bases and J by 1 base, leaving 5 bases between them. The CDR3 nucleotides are TGTGCCAGCAGCTTGGGGGTTTCTGGAAACACCATATATTTT. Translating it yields CASSLGVSGNTIYF. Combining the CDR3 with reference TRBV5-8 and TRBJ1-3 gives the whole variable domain EAGVTQSPTHLIKTRGQQATLRCSPISGHTSVYWYQQALGLGLQFLLWYDEGEERNRGNFPPRFSGRQFPNYSSELNVNALELEDSALYLCASSLGVSGNTIYFGEGSWLTVV.

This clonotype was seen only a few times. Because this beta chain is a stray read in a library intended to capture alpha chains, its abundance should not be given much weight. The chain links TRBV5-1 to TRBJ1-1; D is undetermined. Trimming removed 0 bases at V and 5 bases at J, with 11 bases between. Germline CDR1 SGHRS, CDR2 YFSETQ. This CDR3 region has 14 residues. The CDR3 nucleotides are TGCGCCAGCAGCTTGGACGCTTGGGCGACTGAAGCTTTCTTT. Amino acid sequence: CASSLDAWATEAFF. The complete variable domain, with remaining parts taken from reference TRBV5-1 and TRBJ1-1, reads KAGVTQTPRYLIKTRGQQVTLSCSPISGHRSVSWYQQTPGQGLQFLFEYFSETQRNKGNFPGRFSGRQFSNSRSEMNVSTLELGDSALYLCASSLDAWATEAFFGQGTRLTVV.

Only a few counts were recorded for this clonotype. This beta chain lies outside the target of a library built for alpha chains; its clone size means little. In DNA form, the CDR3 reads TGCGCCAGCAGCTCACTGACAGGAGAAAACATTCAGTACTTC. It codes for CASSSLTGENIQYF. The chain combines TRBV4-1 with TRBJ2-4, with D possibly TRBD1 on 6 matching bases. Per germline, CDR1 MGHRA and CDR2 YSYEKL. The CDR3 runs 14 residues. The germline V and J ends were trimmed by 5 bases and 5 bases, with 13 bases remaining between them.

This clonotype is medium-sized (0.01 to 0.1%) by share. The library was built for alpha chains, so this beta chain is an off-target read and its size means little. The CDR3 reads CATSDTTVYEQYF. In DNA form, the CDR3 reads TGTGCCACCAGTGACACGACAGTCTACGAGCAGTACTTC. The J gene is TRBJ2-7, the V gene TRBV24-1; tentatively, D is TRBD1 (5 bases). The CDR3 consists of 13 residues. The V and J ends lost 4 bases and 3 bases respectively, with 9 bases between them. Germline V gene data show CDR1 as KGHDR and CDR2 as SFDVKD.

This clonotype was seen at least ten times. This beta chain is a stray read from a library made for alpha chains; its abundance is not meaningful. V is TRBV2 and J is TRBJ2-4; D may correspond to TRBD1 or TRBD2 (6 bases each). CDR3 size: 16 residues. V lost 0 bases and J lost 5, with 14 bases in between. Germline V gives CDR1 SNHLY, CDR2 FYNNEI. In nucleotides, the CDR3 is TGTGCCAGCAGTGAAGCGCTTGGGGGGCTCCAAAACATTCAGTACTTC. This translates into CASSEALGGLQNIQYF.

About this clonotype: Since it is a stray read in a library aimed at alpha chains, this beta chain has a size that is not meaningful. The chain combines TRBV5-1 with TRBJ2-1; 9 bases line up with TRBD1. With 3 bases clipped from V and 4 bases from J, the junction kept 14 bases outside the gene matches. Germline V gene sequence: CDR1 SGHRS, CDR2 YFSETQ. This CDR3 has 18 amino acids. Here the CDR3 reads CASSSGDRAWTLYNEQFF. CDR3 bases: TGCGCCAGCAGCTCGGGGGACAGGGCTTGGACCCTTTACAATGAGCAGTTCTTC.

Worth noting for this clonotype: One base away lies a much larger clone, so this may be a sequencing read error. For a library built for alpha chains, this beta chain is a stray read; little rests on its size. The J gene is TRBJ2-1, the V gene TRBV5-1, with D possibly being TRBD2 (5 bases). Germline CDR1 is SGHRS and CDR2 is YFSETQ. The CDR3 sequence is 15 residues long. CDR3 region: CASGLGASSYNEQFF. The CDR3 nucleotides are TGCGCCAGCGGCTTGGGAGCTAGCTCCTACAATGAGCAGTTCTTC.

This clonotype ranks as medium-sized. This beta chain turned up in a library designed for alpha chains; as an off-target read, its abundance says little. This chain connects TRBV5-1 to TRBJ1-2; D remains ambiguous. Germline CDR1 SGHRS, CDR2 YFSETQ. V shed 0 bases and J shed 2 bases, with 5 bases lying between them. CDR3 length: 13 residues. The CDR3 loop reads CASSLAGNYGYTF. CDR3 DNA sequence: TGCGCCAGCAGCTTGGCCGGAAACTATGGCTACACCTTC.

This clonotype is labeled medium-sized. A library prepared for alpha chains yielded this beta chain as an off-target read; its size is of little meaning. As DNA, the CDR3 is TGCAGTGCTACGGGGTTTCGAGAGACCCAGTACTTC. Residues: CSATGFRETQYF. The rearrangement uses TRBV20-1 and TRBJ2-5; tentatively, D is TRBD2 (5 bases). CDR1 and CDR2 from the germline V gene are DFQATT and SNEGSKA (reference sequence). CDR3 length: 12 residues. Deletions cut 4 bases from V and 4 bases from J, with 10 bases between.

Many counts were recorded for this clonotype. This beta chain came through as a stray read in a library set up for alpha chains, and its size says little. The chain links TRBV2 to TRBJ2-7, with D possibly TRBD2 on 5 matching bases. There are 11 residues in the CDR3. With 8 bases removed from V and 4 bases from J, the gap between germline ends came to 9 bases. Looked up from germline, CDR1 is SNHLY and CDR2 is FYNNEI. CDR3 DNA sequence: TGTGCCAGCCTATCGGGGTACGAGCAGTACTTC. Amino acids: CASLSGYEQYF.

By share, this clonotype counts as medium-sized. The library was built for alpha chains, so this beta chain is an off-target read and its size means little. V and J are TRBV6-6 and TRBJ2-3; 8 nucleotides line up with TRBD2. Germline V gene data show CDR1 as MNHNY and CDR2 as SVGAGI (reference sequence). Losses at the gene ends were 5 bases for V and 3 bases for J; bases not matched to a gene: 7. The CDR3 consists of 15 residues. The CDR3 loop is CASSKGLVGTDTQYF. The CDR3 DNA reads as TGTGCCAGCAGTAAGGGACTAGTTGGGACAGATACGCAGTATTTT.

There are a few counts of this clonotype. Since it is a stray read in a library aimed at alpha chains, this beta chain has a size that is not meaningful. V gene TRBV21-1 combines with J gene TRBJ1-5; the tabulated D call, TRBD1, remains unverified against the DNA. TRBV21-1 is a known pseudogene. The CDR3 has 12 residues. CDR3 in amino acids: CASSKEGQPQHF. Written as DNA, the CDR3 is TGTGCCAGCAGCAAAGAGGGGCAGCCCCAGCATTTT.

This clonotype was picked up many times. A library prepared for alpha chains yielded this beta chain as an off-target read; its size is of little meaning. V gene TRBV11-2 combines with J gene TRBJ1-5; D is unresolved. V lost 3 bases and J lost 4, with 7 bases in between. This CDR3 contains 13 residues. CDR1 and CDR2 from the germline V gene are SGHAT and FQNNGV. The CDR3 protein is CASSLGLNQPQHF. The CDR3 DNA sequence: TGTGCCAGCAGCTTGGGGTTAAATCAGCCCCAGCATTTT. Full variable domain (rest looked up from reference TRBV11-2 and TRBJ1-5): EAGVAQSPRYKIIEKRQSVAFWCNPISGHATLYWYQQILGQGPKLLIQFQNNGVVDDSQLPKDRFSAERLKGVDSTLKIQPAKLEDSAVYLCASSLGLNQPQHFGDGTRLSIL.

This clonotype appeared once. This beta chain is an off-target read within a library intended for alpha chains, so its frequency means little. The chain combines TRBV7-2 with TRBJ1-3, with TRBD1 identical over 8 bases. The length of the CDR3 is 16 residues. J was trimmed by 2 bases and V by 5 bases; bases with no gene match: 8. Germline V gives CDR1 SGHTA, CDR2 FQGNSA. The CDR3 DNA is TGTGCCAGCAGCCCCCAGGGGGCCAGCACTGGAAACACCATATATTTT. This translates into CASSPQGASTGNTIYF.

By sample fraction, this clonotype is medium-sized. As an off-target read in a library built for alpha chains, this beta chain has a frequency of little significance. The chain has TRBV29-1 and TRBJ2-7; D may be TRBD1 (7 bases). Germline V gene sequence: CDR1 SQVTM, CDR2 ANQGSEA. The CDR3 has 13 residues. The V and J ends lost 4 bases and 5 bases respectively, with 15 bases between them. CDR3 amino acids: CSVVQGGDNEQYF. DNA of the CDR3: TGCAGCGTTGTTCAGGGGGGAGACAACGAGCAGTACTTC.

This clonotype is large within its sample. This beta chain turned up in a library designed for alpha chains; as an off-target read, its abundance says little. As DNA, the CDR3 is TGTGCCAGCAACCAGAATCAGGGTTTCGGGGAGCTGTTTTTT. Protein: CASNQNQGFGELFF. J is TRBJ2-2 and V is TRBV5-5; D is possibly TRBD1 (5 bases). This CDR3 has 14 residues. V was trimmed by 6 bases and J by 7 bases, leaving 16 bases between them. The germline CDR1 and CDR2 sequences are SGHKS and YYEKEE (reference sequence).

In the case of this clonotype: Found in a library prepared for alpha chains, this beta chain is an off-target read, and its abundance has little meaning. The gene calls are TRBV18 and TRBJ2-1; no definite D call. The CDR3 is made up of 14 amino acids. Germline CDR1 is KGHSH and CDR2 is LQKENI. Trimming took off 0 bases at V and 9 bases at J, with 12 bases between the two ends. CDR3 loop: CASSPPPLSREQFF. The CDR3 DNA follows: TGTGCCAGCTCACCACCTCCCCTCTCTCGTGAGCAGTTCTTC. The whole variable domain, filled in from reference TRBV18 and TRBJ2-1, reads NAGVMQNPRHLVRRRGQEARLRCSPMKGHSHVYWYRQLPEEGLKFMVYLQKENIIDESGMPKERFSAEFPKEGPSILRIQQVVRGDSAAYFCASSPPPLSREQFFGPGTRLTVL.